This passage covers 20 T cell receptor beta chains from one sample sequenced in a study of CD8 T cells in Susac syndrome. Reverse transcription used about 0.45 to 1 ug RNA and random hexamers. TCRdb analysed the immunoSEQ multiplex PCR reads with MiXCR anew, one entry per CDR3 protein. The data show roughly 140,000 distinct CDR3 sequences, over 85% seen once. The sample was CD8+ T cells from PBMCs. Receptors originate from a human donor with multiple sclerosis.

The chain employs TRBV27 and TRBJ2-1, with 8 bases that match TRBD1. V gave up 7 bases and J gave up 4 bases; unmatched junction bases: 12. From germline, CDR1 is MNHEY and CDR2 SMNVEV (reference sequence). The CDR3 extends over 16 amino acids. The CDR3 spells CASTVGAGTGYNEQFF. The CDR3 DNA reads TGTGCCAGCACCGTGGGGGCCGGGACAGGATACAATGAGCAGTTCTTC.

The chain recombines TRBV25-1 with TRBJ1-6; no clear D gene. Trimming left V 0 bases short and J 9 bases short, with 6 bases between. CDR3 size: 13 residues. Germline values: CDR1 MGHDK, CDR2 SYGVNS. The CDR3 DNA reads as TGTGCCAGCAGTGAATACCCGAGTTCACCCCTCCACTTT. It is translated as CASSEYPSSPLHF.

The rearrangement joins TRBV3-1 to TRBJ2-1; no clear D. V was cut by 0 bases and J by 0 bases, with 12 bases left in between. This CDR3 spans 17 amino acids. Germline CDR1 LGHDT, CDR2 YNNKEL (reference sequence). As DNA, the CDR3 is TGTGCCAGCAGCCAAGATAGTAGCCTCCGCTCCTACAATGAGCAGTTCTTC. Translation gives CASSQDSSLRSYNEQFF.

This chain connects TRBV28 to TRBJ2-7, with a tentative D call TRBD1 (6 bases). The CDR3 runs to 14 residues. V lost 6 bases and J lost 4, with 16 bases in between. The germline gives CDR1 MDHEN, CDR2 SYDVKM. CDR3: CASRPSGAGYEQYF. Here the CDR3 DNA reads TGTGCCAGCAGACCCTCAGGGGCGGGTTACGAGCAGTACTTC.

The rearrangement links TRBV27 to TRBJ2-1; D might be TRBD1 (5 bases). The CDR3 has 16 amino acids. Germline V gene lookup returns CDR1 MNHEY and CDR2 SMNVEV (reference sequence). Deletions cut 5 bases from V and 8 bases from J, with 22 bases between. The CDR3 spells CASSTIRARGPDEQFF. CDR3 sequence (DNA): TGTGCCAGCAGTACTATCAGGGCCAGAGGTCCCGATGAGCAGTTCTTC.

The genes are TRBV20-1 and TRBJ2-2; tentatively, D is TRBD2 (7 bases). This CDR3 spans 13 amino acids. CDR1 is DFQATT, CDR2 SNEGSKA, per germline (reference sequence). Trimming took 3 bases from V and 3 from J, leaving 8 bases between them. The DNA for the CDR3 is TGCAGTGCTAGGGGGGGGCACACCGGGGAGCTGTTTTTT. It specifies CSARGGHTGELFF.

This clonotype was observed a single time. V gene TRBV27 combines with J gene TRBJ2-4; D possibly uses TRBD1 or TRBD2 (6 bases each). The CDR3 contains 15 residues. Trimming stripped 7 bases from V and 5 bases from J, with 18 bases between. Germline CDR1 MNHEY, CDR2 SMNVEV (reference sequence). The CDR3 sequence is CASTWGAPGQNIQYF. In DNA, the CDR3 is TGTGCCAGCACTTGGGGGGCCCCCGGGCAAAACATTCAGTACTTC.

V and J are TRBV7-9 and TRBJ1-2; D call uncertain. From germline, CDR1 is SEHNR and CDR2 FQNEAQ (reference sequence). Deletions cut 3 bases from V and 2 bases from J, with 13 bases between. The CDR3 contains 15 residues. DNA of the CDR3: TGTGCCAGCAGCTTTTCTAACTGGGAGAACTATGGCTACACCTTC. Translation gives CASSFSNWENYGYTF.

The chain couples TRBV9 to TRBJ1-2, with D unresolved. This CDR3 spans 12 amino acids. V shed 5 bases and J shed 5 bases, with 10 bases lying between them. Germline V CDR1 and CDR2: SGDLS, YYNGEE. CDR3 amino acids: CASRTIPYGYTF. The CDR3 nucleotides read TGTGCCAGCAGAACCATTCCGTATGGCTACACCTTC.

This clonotype was picked up one time. The chain uses TRBV30 and TRBJ1-1; D is undetermined. The length of the CDR3 is 14 residues. V lost 3 bases and J 3 bases, leaving 14 bases between the germline ends. Germline CDR1 reads GTSNPN; CDR2 reads SVGIG (reference sequence). As DNA, the CDR3 is TGTGCCTGGAGCATGGACCGTAGGGACACTGAAGCTTTCTTT. This translates into CAWSMDRRDTEAFF.

The gene calls are TRBV5-1 and TRBJ2-3; 7 bases agree with TRBD1. CDR3 length: 15 residues. The J segment lost 0 bases and the V segment lost 2 bases, leaving 3 bases of the junction unmatched. Germline V gives CDR1 SGHRS, CDR2 YFSETQ. The CDR3, as DNA: TGCGCCAGCAGCTTCCGACAGGGAAGCACAGATACGCAGTATTTT. It is translated as CASSFRQGSTDTQYF. The whole variable domain, remainder taken from reference TRBV5-1 and TRBJ2-3, is KAGVTQTPRYLIKTRGQQVTLSCSPISGHRSVSWYQQTPGQGLQFLFEYFSETQRNKGNFPGRFSGRQFSNSRSEMNVSTLELGDSALYLCASSFRQGSTDTQYFGPGTRLTVL.

V is TRBV4-3 and J is TRBJ1-1; no definite D call. V was pared by 1 base and J by 0 bases, with 9 bases between. The CDR3 spans 15 residues. The germline V gene has CDR1 LGHNA and CDR2 YSLEER. In nucleotides, the CDR3 is TGCGCCAGCAGCCAAGGTCGGGCGGTGAACACTGAAGCTTTCTTT. Translated: CASSQGRAVNTEAFF.

CDR3 loop: CALEGLNRLSYGYTF. The CDR3 DNA follows: TGTGCCTTGGAGGGCTTGAACCGACTTAGCTATGGCTACACCTTC. The genes are TRBV30 and TRBJ1-2, with D unresolved. CDR3 length equals 15 residues. Between the trimmed V and J ends, which lost 7 bases and 4 bases, there was a span of 22 bases. CDR1 and CDR2 (germline): GTSNPN, SVGIG (reference sequence).

V and J are TRBV9 and TRBJ2-7; D possibly corresponds to TRBD1 (6 bases). Germline CDR1 SGDLS, CDR2 YYNGEE. The CDR3 runs to 14 residues. V was shortened by 1 base and J by 3 bases, with 11 bases between the two germline ends. The CDR3 here is CASSVRDTFYEQYF. CDR3 in DNA: TGTGCCAGCAGCGTACGGGACACCTTCTACGAGCAGTACTTC.

CDR3 coding DNA: TGTGCCTCCGAGACTAGCGGGTTTCAAGAGACCCAGTACTTC. Its protein product is CASETSGFQETQYF. The chain recombines TRBV30 with TRBJ2-5; the match to TRBD2 covers 10 bases. Germline lookup yields CDR1 GTSNPN and CDR2 SVGIG (reference sequence). The CDR3 totals 14 residues. Trimming took 7 bases from V and 2 from J; bases not matched to a gene: 7.

The gene calls are TRBV3-1 and TRBJ2-4; 9 bases line up with TRBD2. The CDR3 loop spans 19 amino acids. Per germline, CDR1 LGHDT and CDR2 YNNKEL (reference sequence). The trim removed 4 bases at V and 2 bases at J, leaving 15 bases unmatched. DNA of the CDR3: TGTGCCAGCAGCCGGCGCGATGGCGGGGGGGCGTCAACCAAAAACATTCAGTACTTC. Amino acids: CASSRRDGGGASTKNIQYF.

The rearrangement joins TRBV27 to TRBJ2-5, with 7 bases aligning to TRBD1. With V trimmed by 5 bases and J by 5 bases, 8 bases remained unmatched. Germline V gene lookup returns CDR1 MNHEY and CDR2 SMNVEV (reference sequence). The CDR3 consists of 14 residues. CDR3 sequence reads: CASSSRQGLETQYF. CDR3 sequence (DNA): TGTGCCAGCAGTAGTCGACAGGGCCTGGAGACCCAGTACTTC.

The rearrangement joins TRBV9 to TRBJ1-5, with D possibly matching TRBD1 (6 bases). Trimming removed 4 bases from V and 5 bases from J, with 13 bases in between. The CDR3 extends over 14 amino acids. Germline CDR1 reads SGDLS; CDR2 reads YYNGEE. The DNA for the CDR3 is TGTGCCAGCAGCCCCGGACAGATCGATCAGCCCCAGCATTTT. Protein: CASSPGQIDQPQHF.

The J gene is TRBJ2-5, the V gene TRBV29-1, with TRBD1 identical over 10 bases. V was clipped by 6 bases and J by 5 bases; unmatched bases: 6. There are 13 residues in the CDR3. Per the germline V gene, CDR1 is SQVTM and CDR2 is ANQGSEA. In DNA, the CDR3 is TGCAGCGTGGACAGGGGGGAAGGGGAGACCCAGTACTTC. Translation gives CSVDRGEGETQYF.

V is TRBV11-2 and J is TRBJ2-3, with D tentatively TRBD1 (6 bases). Germline CDR1 is SGHAT and CDR2 is FQNNGV. Trimming removed 1 base at V and 3 bases at J, with 14 bases between. This CDR3 spans 16 amino acids. The CDR3 protein is CASSLGAGVGTDTQYF. The CDR3 DNA sequence: TGTGCCAGCAGCTTAGGGGCAGGGGTTGGTACAGATACGCAGTATTTT.